Sequencing of this T cell receptor beta chain was carried out in a study of blood T cell repertoires in COVID-19. As for the study in general: Whether acute or convalescent, the COVID-19 samples came from the United States, Italy and Spain.

Original methodology: Amplification of reference gene primers provided the estimated nucleated cell counts. Sequencing was performed with immunoSEQ multiplex PCR; in TCRdb, only in-frame clones are kept and a portion is missing. V and J calls and clone size are as listed in that table; D and trimming were resolved from the DNA. The table records 150,000 to 200,000 clones, more than 75% of them present only once. The CDR3 covers 15 residues. Trimming pared 5 bases from V and 1 base from J, leaving 12 bases between. Germline-derived CDR1 and CDR2 are LNHDA and SQIVND (reference sequence). The material sequenced was PBMCs or T cells enriched from blood (not recorded which). The V and J genes are TRBV19 and TRBJ1-5, with D maybe TRBD1 (6 bases). The receptor comes from a man aged 60-69 years who had been exposed to COVID-19. CDR3 coding DNA: TGTGCCAGTAGTCCGCAGGGGCAAAGCAATCAGCCCCAGCATTTT. Its translation is CASSPQGQSNQPQHF.